The 16 T cell receptor beta chains below come from one sample, sequenced in a study of radiation and T cells in renal cell carcinoma (dated by TCRdb to about 2020). What this sample's time point label stands for: tumor resected at nephrectomy. Reading the label with the study, this specimen's treatment or condition is: treatment-naive control, cytoreductive nephrectomy. The method was the immunoSEQ multiplex PCR assay. Drawn from immuneACCESS, this table holds only the in-frame rearrangements with V and J called that TCRdb kept. Clones are partly lost; checked studies trace under half to an unresolved V gene and leave the rest unexplained. The sample table shows 20,000 to 30,000 clones, and roughly 60% are seen once. The ten largest make up approximately 23% of the sample. Sequences were derived from tumor tissue, sampled from a patient whose treatment was nephrectomy without radiotherapy. All receptors derive from a man between 40 and 49 years old with renal cell carcinoma.

The table lists this clone with a few counts. The genes are TRBV18 and TRBJ1-2, with D possibly matching TRBD1 (6 bases). This CDR3 region has 14 residues. CDR1 KGHSH and CDR2 LQKENI come from the germline V gene. V gave up 3 bases and J gave up 6 bases, with 14 bases separating them. CDR3 nucleotides: TGTGCCAGCTCACCCTCCGGACAGAGCGATGGCTACACCTTC. Protein: CASSPSGQSDGYTF.

This clone was observed a handful of times. CDR3 amino acids: CSVEDIKGQGAQDTQYF. The CDR3 DNA is TGCAGCGTTGAAGATATAAAGGGACAGGGGGCGCAGGATACGCAGTATTTT. The J gene is TRBJ2-3, the V gene TRBV29-1; the match to TRBD1 covers 12 bases. This CDR3 region has 17 residues. Losses at the gene ends were 0 bases for V and 6 bases for J; bases not matched to a gene: 10. The germline gives CDR1 SQVTM, CDR2 ANQGSEA.

This clone was detected only once. The chain combines TRBV9 with TRBJ1-1; 7 nucleotides align to TRBD1. This CDR3 comprises 14 residues. Germline loops: CDR1 SGDLS, CDR2 YYNGEE. With V trimmed by 4 bases and J by 4 bases, 7 bases remained unmatched. As DNA, the CDR3 is TGTGCCAGCAGCCAGGGGGGGTTCAGCACTGAAGCTTTCTTT. Its protein is CASSQGGFSTEAFF.

The chain joins TRBV5-1 to TRBJ1-1, with TRBD1 matching over 8 bases. There are 16 residues in the CDR3. V lost 4 bases, J lost 1 base, and 9 bases stayed unmatched. Germline V CDR1 and CDR2: SGHRS, YFSETQ. CDR3 coding DNA: TGCGCCAGCAGCCGGCCCCAGGGGGCCGGGAACACTGAAGCTTTCTTT. Its protein is CASSRPQGAGNTEAFF.

This sequence joins TRBV5-4 and TRBJ1-2, with TRBD1 identical over 7 bases. The trim removed 3 bases at V and 3 bases at J, leaving 5 bases unmatched. From germline, CDR1 is SGHNT and CDR2 YYREEE (reference sequence). The CDR3 loop spans 14 amino acids. CDR3 DNA: TGTGCCAGCAGCTCCGGGACAGCACACTATGGCTACACCTTC. Residues: CASSSGTAHYGYTF.

The chain has TRBV18 and TRBJ2-2, with D possibly being TRBD1 (6 bases). V gave up 5 bases and J gave up 6 bases, with 16 bases separating them. Germline values: CDR1 KGHSH, CDR2 LQKENI. The CDR3 is made up of 15 amino acids. The CDR3 DNA sequence: TGTGCCAGCTCAGAAGGGGGACGTGTCGCCGGGGAGCTGTTTTTT. The encoded protein is CASSEGGRVAGELFF.

The V and J genes are TRBV11-3 and TRBJ2-2; D is unresolved. CDR3 length: 13 amino acids. Germline assignment: CDR1 SGHNT and CDR2 YENEEA. Trimming took off 8 bases at V and 4 bases at J, with 11 bases between the two ends. The CDR3 protein is CASSRLSTGELFF. CDR3 coding DNA: TGTGCCAGCTCAAGGCTGAGCACCGGGGAGCTGTTTTTT. Using reference TRBV11-3 and TRBJ2-2 for the parts outside the CDR3, the full variable domain is EAGVVQSPRYKIIEKKQPVAFWCNPISGHNTLYWYLQNLGQGPELLIRYENEEAVDDSQLPKDRFSAERLKGVDSTLKIQPAELGDSAVYLCASSRLSTGELFFGEGSRLTVL.

This chain's CDR3 is CASSTRRHQNTEAFF. The DNA of the CDR3 is TGTGCCAGTAGTACCCGTCGGCACCAGAACACTGAAGCTTTCTTT. The chain has TRBV19 and TRBJ1-1; D not resolved. CDR3 length equals 15 residues. V shed 4 bases and J shed 1 base, with 13 bases lying between them. Germline assignment: CDR1 LNHDA and CDR2 SQIVND (reference sequence). The entire variable domain, with the rest obtained from reference TRBV19 and TRBJ1-1, is as follows: DGGITQSPKYLFRKEGQNVTLSCEQNLNHDAMYWYRQDPGQGLRLIYYSQIVNDFQKGDIAEGYSVSREKKESFPLTVTSAQKNPTAFYLCASSTRRHQNTEAFFGQGTRLTVV.

This clone was detected once. The V gene is TRBV9, the J gene TRBJ1-6; 7 nucleotides line up with TRBD1. J lost 9 bases, V lost 0 bases, and 0 bases had no gene match. This CDR3 spans 13 amino acids. Per germline, CDR1 SGDLS and CDR2 YYNGEE. The CDR3 protein is CASSVDRGSPLHF. CDR3 bases: TGTGCCAGCAGCGTAGACAGGGGTTCACCCCTCCACTTT.

J is TRBJ1-2 and V is TRBV7-7; TRBD1 is a possible D gene (5 bases). The CDR3 contains 16 residues. The germline V gene encodes CDR1 SSHAT and CDR2 FNYEAQ (reference sequence). V was clipped by 0 bases and J by 2 bases, with 13 bases between them. The CDR3 region is CASSLASVGRNYGYTF. The DNA for the CDR3 is TGTGCCAGCAGCTTAGCTAGTGTGGGGCGCAACTATGGCTACACCTTC.

The chain combines TRBV7-2 with TRBJ1-4; 12 bases are shared with TRBD1. CDR3 length equals 15 residues. Trimming removed 5 bases from V and 14 bases from J; junction bases left unmatched: 12. CDR1 SGHTA and CDR2 FQGNSA come from the germline V gene. DNA of the CDR3: TGTGCCAGCAGCCGAACGGGACAGGGGGCTATGGGTCTGTTTTTT. Translation gives CASSRTGQGAMGLFF.

In this sample, this clone turned up a few times. V usage is TRBV4-2 and J usage is TRBJ2-1, with D perhaps TRBD2 (6 bases). Germline loops: CDR1 LGHNA, CDR2 YNFKEQ. The CDR3 has 16 residues. Trimming took off 3 bases at V and 3 bases at J, with 15 bases between the two ends. The chain's CDR3 is CASSQGLEAHYNEQFF. CDR3 coding DNA: TGTGCCAGCAGCCAGGGACTGGAGGCCCACTACAATGAGCAGTTCTTC.

The chain links TRBV7-9 to TRBJ2-2; TRBD1 might be the D (6 bases). This CDR3 is 15 amino acids long. Germline V gene sequence: CDR1 SEHNR, CDR2 FQNEAQ (reference sequence). V gave up 3 bases and J gave up 0 bases, with 8 bases separating them. For the CDR3, the DNA is TGTGCCAGCAGCTTCGGGACATCGAACACCGGGGAGCTGTTTTTT. Translated: CASSFGTSNTGELFF. Drawing the rest from reference TRBV7-9 and TRBJ2-2, the complete variable domain is DTGVSQNPRHKITKRGQNVTFRCDPISEHNRLYWYRQTLGQGPEFLTYFQNEAQLEKSRLLSDRFSAERPKGSFSTLEIQRTEQGDSAMYLCASSFGTSNTGELFFGEGSRLTVL.

The rearrangement links TRBV6-1 to TRBJ1-3, with TRBD1 as a possible D gene (6 bases). Germline loops: CDR1 MNHNS, CDR2 SASEGT. This CDR3 region has 14 residues. Deletions cut 6 bases from V and 0 bases from J, with 9 bases between. The CDR3 region has the DNA TGTGCCAGCAGAGCAGGGGACTCTGGAAACACCATATATTTT. It is translated as CASRAGDSGNTIYF.

This clone was observed once. This chain uses TRBV5-1 with TRBJ2-2; 7 bases align to TRBD1. J gave up 4 bases and V 1 base, and 10 bases lay outside the gene matches. This CDR3 comprises 17 residues. Germline CDR1 is SGHRS and CDR2 is YFSETQ. The CDR3 sequence is CASSLTPTGKGTGELFF. CDR3 nucleotides: TGCGCCAGCAGCTTGACCCCGACAGGGAAGGGCACCGGGGAGCTGTTTTTT.

The rearrangement joins TRBV18 to TRBJ2-2, with 10 bases lining up with TRBD1. CDR3 length: 13 amino acids. After removal of 8 bases from V and 5 bases from J, the junction contained 2 bases not matched to a gene. From germline, CDR1 is KGHSH and CDR2 LQKENI. CDR3 amino acids: CASKGQGTGELFF. The CDR3 nucleotides read TGTGCCAGCAAGGGACAGGGGACCGGGGAGCTGTTTTTT.